This entry lists 23 T cell receptor beta chains sequenced from one sample in a study of T cells in women clearing cervical HPV infection. The repertoire was sequenced with immunoSEQ multiplex PCR; TCRdb's copy has only in-frame clones and lacks some. In all, the sample yields some 15,000 clones. Sequenced: blood buffy coat. The receptors were sampled from a woman aged 18 to 69 with a cervical HPV16 infection that either progressed to CIN3+ or cleared (not recorded which).

Points on this clone: The read ends 3 residues early relative to the CDR3; the germline J gene fills the gap. The V and J genes are TRBV5-1 and TRBJ1-6; D not resolved. The CDR3 runs 15 residues. V shed 1 base and J shed 7 bases, with 12 bases lying between them. Germline V lookup: CDR1 SGHRS, CDR2 YFSETQ. The CDR3 loop is CASSLRVQSNSPLHF. The DNA read from the CDR3 is TGCGCCAGCAGCTTGCGTGTACAGTCAAATTCACCC.

About this clone: Read data end 3 residues before the CDR3 end; the end is taken from the germline J gene. The chain combines TRBV5-1 with TRBJ1-2, with D uncertain. With 0 bases removed from V and 6 bases from J, the gap between germline ends came to 6 bases. Germline CDR1 SGHRS, CDR2 YFSETQ. The CDR3 spans 12 residues. Incomplete CDR3 DNA: TGCGCCAGCAGCTTGGAACTTGATGGC. Residues: CASSLELDG. The whole CDR3 sequence is CASSLELDGYTF. The entire variable domain, with the rest obtained from reference TRBV5-1 and TRBJ1-2, is as follows: KAGVTQTPRYLIKTRGQQVTLSCSPISGHRSVSWYQQTPGQGLQFLFEYFSETQRNKGNFPGRFSGRQFSNSRSEMNVSTLELGDSALYLCASSLELDGYTFGSGTRLTVV.

This clone is identified as medium-sized from frequency. The CDR3 end lies 3 residues beyond the end of the read and is filled in from the germline J gene. The chain employs TRBV18 and TRBJ2-3, with 10 bases aligning to TRBD1. The germline CDR1 and CDR2 sequences are KGHSH and LQKENI. The CDR3 consists of 15 residues. Losses at the gene ends were 3 bases for V and 5 bases for J; bases not matched to a gene: 5. The part of the CDR3 DNA that was read is TGTGCCAGCTCACCCGACAGGGGGCTAGGAGATACG. Protein sequence: CASSPDRGLGDT. The whole CDR3 protein reads CASSPDRGLGDTQYF.

A remark on this clone: The read ends 3 residues before the CDR3 terminus; that terminus is restored from the germline J gene. The rearrangement joins TRBV2 to TRBJ1-1, with TRBD1 identical over 8 bases. CDR3 length: 14 residues. The germline V gene has CDR1 SNHLY and CDR2 FYNNEI. V shed 6 bases and J 6 bases; nucleotides not matched to a gene: 9. The CDR3 bases that were read are TGTGCCAGCAGGGGACCAGGGGGCCGCTCTGAA. Its protein product is CASRGPGGRSE. The complete CDR3 protein is CASRGPGGRSEAFF.

About this clone itself: The CDR3 extends 3 residues past the end of the read, so its final part is completed from the germline J gene. The J gene is TRBJ2-3, the V gene TRBV20-1; D possibly corresponds to TRBD1 (6 bases). From germline, CDR1 is DFQATT and CDR2 SNEGSKA (reference sequence). This CDR3 has 14 residues. Trimming removed 4 bases at V and 5 bases at J, with 16 bases between. CDR3 in amino acids: CSAISGDYGDTQYF. The sequenced part of the CDR3 DNA is TGCAGTGCTATCTCAGGGGATTATGGAGATACG.

To note about this clone: The observed sequence ends 3 residues before the CDR3 terminus, with the missing tail filled in from the germline J gene. The chain uses TRBV10-2 and TRBJ2-5; TRBD1 agrees at 10 bases. Germline lookup yields CDR1 WSHSY and CDR2 SAAADI. Trimming removed 9 bases from V and 4 bases from J; junction bases left unmatched: 8. The CDR3 runs to 14 residues. CDR3 bases read: TGCGCCAGTAAACGACAGGGGGCGAGAGAGACC. It codes for CASKRQGARET. The full CDR3 protein reads CASKRQGARETQYF.

Of note for this clone: The CDR3 end lies 3 residues beyond the end of the read and is filled in from the germline J gene. The genes are TRBV20-1 and TRBJ1-1; D uncertain. The length of the CDR3 is 12 residues. Per germline, CDR1 DFQATT and CDR2 SNEGSKA (reference sequence). CDR3 protein: CSARQTVLVAFF. The sequenced part of the CDR3 DNA is TGCAGTGCTAGACAAACCGTCTTAGTG.

Of note for this clone: The missing CDR3 end, 3 residues past where the read stops, is filled in from the germline J gene. J is TRBJ1-2 and V is TRBV9, with 12 bases lining up with TRBD1. Germline lookup yields CDR1 SGDLS and CDR2 YYNGEE. The CDR3 runs to 15 residues. After removal of 3 bases from V and 3 bases from J, the junction contained 3 bases not matched to a gene. The CDR3 loop reads CASSAGTGGDYGYTF. The CDR3 DNA, read in part, is TGTGCCAGCAGCGCCGGGACAGGGGGCGACTATGGC.

The CDR3 is CAWSTATASTDTQYF. The CDR3 bases that were read are TGTGCCTGGAGTACCGCGACTGCTAGCACAGATACG. This chain connects TRBV30 to TRBJ2-3, with D uncertain. The read terminates 3 residues ahead of where the CDR3 ends, so the germline J gene completes it. The CDR3 covers 15 residues. CDR1 and CDR2 (germline): GTSNPN, SVGIG (reference sequence). V gave up 2 bases and J gave up 0 bases, with 12 bases separating them.

Note on this clone: The CDR3 extends 3 residues past the end of the read, so its final part is completed from the germline J gene. The genes are TRBV7-9 and TRBJ1-2; D may be TRBD1 (5 bases). Trimming took 4 bases from V and 1 from J, leaving 13 bases between them. The CDR3 runs to 15 residues. Germline loops: CDR1 SEHNR, CDR2 FQNEAQ (reference sequence). CDR3 protein: CASSWEGVFNYGYTF. The part of the CDR3 DNA that was read is TGTGCCAGCAGCTGGGAAGGGGTTTTTAACTATGGC.

A remark on this clone: The CDR3 goes on 3 residues after the read ends, and that part is filled in from the germline J gene. The chain carries TRBV5-1 and TRBJ2-1; the match to TRBD1 covers 10 bases. Germline lookup yields CDR1 SGHRS and CDR2 YFSETQ. V lost 4 bases and J lost 4; bases outside the gene matches: 8. This CDR3 region has 16 residues. The CDR3: CASSVFGTGVYNEQFF. CDR3 bases read: TGCGCCAGCAGCGTTTTCGGGACAGGGGTGTACAATGAG.

To note about this clone: The sequence runs out 3 residues before the end of the CDR3; the remainder is reconstructed from the germline J gene. The V gene is TRBV5-1, the J gene TRBJ1-4; 11 bases are shared with TRBD1. The CDR3 consists of 15 residues. Per the germline V gene, CDR1 is SGHRS and CDR2 is YFSETQ. J lost 8 bases, V lost 0 bases, and 3 bases had no gene match. This chain's CDR3 is CASSLEGQGGEKLFF. The DNA read from the CDR3 is TGCGCCAGCAGCTTGGAGGGACAGGGGGGCGAAAAA.

With respect to this clone: Sequencing ends 3 residues short of the CDR3 end; the germline J gene provides the rest. The chain carries TRBV5-8 and TRBJ2-7; D gene uncertain. Germline V gene lookup returns CDR1 SGHTS and CDR2 YDEGEE. The length of the CDR3 is 14 residues. V was cut by 1 base and J by 0 bases, with 8 bases left in between. The CDR3 sequence: CASSLIADSYEQYF. Partial CDR3 DNA: TGTGCCAGCAGCTTGATTGCGGACTCCTACGAG.

For this clone: The sequence runs out 3 residues before the end of the CDR3; the remainder is reconstructed from the germline J gene. The rearrangement uses TRBV2 and TRBJ2-1, with D possibly being TRBD2 (6 bases). Trimming left V 7 bases short and J 7 bases short, with 17 bases between. The CDR3 consists of 14 residues. CDR1 and CDR2 (germline): SNHLY, FYNNEI. This CDR3 reads CASTPVKAGNEQFF. The sequenced part of the CDR3 DNA is TGTGCCAGCACCCCGGTAAAAGCGGGTAATGAG.

Points on this clone: The CDR3 end lies 3 residues beyond the end of the read and is filled in from the germline J gene. The V gene is TRBV5-1, the J gene TRBJ2-2; D not certain. The V and J ends lost 1 base and 4 bases respectively, with 11 bases between them. This CDR3 is built from 15 residues. Germline V lookup: CDR1 SGHRS, CDR2 YFSETQ. The CDR3 DNA, read in part, is TGCGCCAGCAGCTTGTCGCAGGCTTCCACCGGGGAG. It is translated as CASSLSQASTGE. The entire CDR3 is CASSLSQASTGELFF. Full variable domain (missing parts from reference TRBV5-1 and TRBJ2-2): KAGVTQTPRYLIKTRGQQVTLSCSPISGHRSVSWYQQTPGQGLQFLFEYFSETQRNKGNFPGRFSGRQFSNSRSEMNVSTLELGDSALYLCASSLSQASTGELFFGEGSRLTVL.

As for this clone: At one end, the junction sequence differs from germline, possibly due to a read error. The read ends 3 residues before the CDR3 terminus; that terminus is restored from the germline J gene. V and J are TRBV5-4 and TRBJ2-1; 7 nucleotides line up with TRBD1. This CDR3 is built from 14 residues. The germline V gene encodes CDR1 SGHNT and CDR2 YYREEE (reference sequence). The sequenced part of the CDR3 DNA is TGTACCAGCAGCCTGGGACAGAAAGCGAATGAG. It specifies CTSSLGQKANE. The complete CDR3 sequence is CTSSLGQKANEQFF.

A word on this clone: Read coverage stops 3 residues before the CDR3 terminus; the germline J gene supplies the remainder. The chain links TRBV10-1 to TRBJ2-3; 13 bases fit TRBD2. Per the germline V gene, CDR1 is WNHNN and CDR2 is SYGVQD (reference sequence). The CDR3 totals 18 residues. Unmatched junction bases numbered 9, after V lost 2 bases and J lost 4 bases. The CDR3 sequence is CASSETLAGGYESDTQYF. The CDR3 DNA, read in part, is TGCGCCAGCAGTGAGACACTAGCGGGGGGGTACGAGTCAGATACG.

About this clone: The CDR3 extends 3 residues past the end of the read, so its final part is completed from the germline J gene. The chain has TRBV2 and TRBJ2-3, with 11 nucleotides matching TRBD2. V dropped 5 bases and J dropped 1; count of bases not matched to a gene: 2. The CDR3 sequence is 15 residues long. Germline CDR1 is SNHLY and CDR2 is FYNNEI. CDR3 sequence reads: CASSPLAGGTDTQYF. Partial CDR3 DNA: TGTGCCAGCAGTCCACTAGCGGGGGGCACAGATACG. The entire variable domain, with the rest obtained from reference TRBV2 and TRBJ2-3, is as follows: EPEVTQTPSHQVTQMGQEVILRCVPISNHLYFYWYRQILGQKVEFLVSFYNNEISEKSEIFDDQFSVERPDGSNFTLKIRSTKLEDSAMYFCASSPLAGGTDTQYFGPGTRLTVL.

A word on this clone: The read falls 3 residues short of the CDR3 end, and the missing part is taken from the germline J gene. The rearrangement uses TRBV20-1 and TRBJ1-2; D call uncertain. This CDR3 is built from 9 residues. The germline CDR1 and CDR2 sequences are DFQATT and SNEGSKA (reference sequence). CDR3 DNA (partial): TGCAGTGCCAGCGACGGC. It specifies CSASDG. The whole CDR3 protein is CSASDGYTF.

A word on this clone: The read ends 3 residues shy of where the CDR3 ends; the end is completed using the germline J gene. The V call is TRBV7-8, the J call TRBJ2-2; 10 nucleotides line up with TRBD2. CDR3 length equals 16 residues. J gave up 5 bases and V 8 bases, and 11 bases lay outside the gene matches. Germline values: CDR1 SGHVS, CDR2 FQNEAQ. CDR3: CASAWGVAGGTGELFF. The sequenced part of the CDR3 DNA is TGTGCCAGCGCATGGGGGGTAGCGGGGGGAACCGGGGAG.

A remark on this clone: The read is 3 residues too short to cover the CDR3 end, so that end is filled in from the germline J gene. The chain employs TRBV5-1 and TRBJ1-1; weak D call: TRBD1 (6 bases). With 0 bases removed from V and 4 bases from J, the gap between germline ends came to 13 bases. Germline-derived CDR1 and CDR2 are SGHRS and YFSETQ. The CDR3 covers 15 residues. The CDR3: CASSLGGRGGTEAFF. CDR3 DNA, as far as it was read: TGCGCCAGCAGCTTGGGGGGTCGAGGGGGCACTGAA.

As concerns this clone: The read finishes 3 residues shy of the CDR3 end, and the germline J gene is used to complete it. The chain couples TRBV3-1 (or the pseudogene TRBV3-2) to TRBJ2-7; D tentatively fits TRBD1 or TRBD2 (7 bases each). This CDR3 has 15 residues. Deletions cut 4 bases from V and 2 bases from J, with 15 bases between. Per germline, CDR1 LGHDT and CDR2 YNNKEL (reference sequence). The CDR3 region is CASSPRAGQTYEQYF. CDR3 bases read: TGTGCCAGCAGCCCCAGAGCGGGACAGACCTACGAG.

CDR3 DNA, as far as it was read: TGTGCCAGCAGTAAAGGGGAGAACACCGGGGAG. Translating it yields CASSKGENTGE. The entire CDR3 is CASSKGENTGELFF. The chain combines TRBV7-9 with TRBJ2-2, with a possible D match to TRBD1 (5 bases). Read data end 3 residues before the CDR3 end; the end is taken from the germline J gene. V lost 6 bases and J 1 base, leaving 9 bases between the germline ends. CDR3 length: 14 residues. Germline CDR1 SEHNR, CDR2 FQNEAQ (reference sequence).